These T cell receptor beta chains were read from a single sample in a study of PD-L1 blockade in urothelial cancer. Repertoires were generated with immunoSEQ multiplex PCR, while TCRdb's copy carries only in-frame clones and drops some. The sample has around 2,200 clones; 37% are singletons. The source material was tumor tissue, sampled before atezolizumab (anti-PD-L1) treatment. The receptors were sampled from a man aged 60 to 75 with urothelial cancer. CDR3s include the opening cysteine and the closing phenylalanine or tryptophan. A D gene is named only where the DNA matches it firmly.

V gene	D gene	J gene	CDR3 length	CDR3 protein
TRBV10-2	-	TRBJ2-1	14	CATTGDSSYNEQFF
TRBV18	-	TRBJ2-6	16	CASSPRDISGANVLTF
TRBV14	TRBD2	TRBJ2-1	15	CASSPTSGAGNEQFF
TRBV19	TRBD1	TRBJ1-5	15	CASSNDRALNQPQHF
TRBV6-8	-	TRBJ1-5	15	CASSDIPGSNQPQHF
TRBV10-3	-	TRBJ1-2	15	CAISEIRAEEYGYTF
TRBV28	-	TRBJ2-3	13	CASSFKTTRTQYF
TRBV15	-	TRBJ1-1	14	CATSGQRVDTEAFF
TRBV28	-	TRBJ2-3	14	CASSLGAGVDTQYF
TRBV11-3	TRBD2	TRBJ2-3	16	CASSLVLAGLTDTQYF
TRBV28	-	TRBJ1-5	15	CASSLWGDSNQPQHF
TRBV28	-	TRBJ1-2	12	CASSWLGYGYTF
TRBV15	-	TRBJ2-2	14	CATSRDAGSGELFF
TRBV30	-	TRBJ1-2	14	CAWSVFTTNYSYTF
TRBV28	TRBD2	TRBJ2-1	18	CASSLEFVGEGILDEQFF
TRBV11-3	-	TRBJ2-2	15	CASSLDTGNTGELFF
TRBV19	TRBD1	TRBJ2-2	14	CASSGTGYTGELFF
TRBV19	-	TRBJ2-5	13	CATQVGGGETQYF
TRBV6-8	-	TRBJ2-5	15	CASSPLRLGQETQYF
TRBV19	TRBD1	TRBJ1-2	17	CASNSPLQGARNYGYTF
TRBV28	-	TRBJ2-2	15	CASSFRGRGRGELFF
TRBV6-8	-	TRBJ1-1	13	CASRTVMNTEAFF
TRBV6-7	TRBD2	TRBJ2-1	15	CASRSTSGSLNEQFF
TRBV11-3	-	TRBJ2-7	15	CASSVNSNGYYEQYF
TRBV11-3	TRBD2	TRBJ2-3	17	CASSLSGRLEGPDTQYF
TRBV12-5	-	TRBJ2-5	11	CTSGLGETQYF
TRBV6-8	-	TRBJ1-1	12	CASSQDLVEAFF
TRBV28	-	TRBJ1-1	15	CASSPVLGMNTEAFF
TRBV30	-	TRBJ1-5	13	CAWRRGMGQPQHF
TRBV6-8	-	TRBJ1-4	16	CASSYRQKSTNEKLFF
TRBV15	-	TRBJ2-1	16	CATSRVRGSSYNEQFF
TRBV9	TRBD1	TRBJ2-7	15	CASSVGGGAGYEQYF
TRBV6-8	-	TRBJ2-5	12	CASSYPPETQYF
TRBV19	TRBD1	TRBJ1-5	14	CASSKTGAGQPQHF
TRBV6-8	-	TRBJ2-2	14	CASSSPIRPGELFF
TRBV11-3	TRBD2	TRBJ2-3	17	CASSLGLAGAGTDTQYF
TRBV14	-	TRBJ2-7	13	CASSQDSVYEQYF
TRBV30	-	TRBJ2-2	13	CAWSVWGAGELFF
TRBV2	-	TRBJ1-5	15	CASRSGVYFNQPQHF
TRBV11-3	-	TRBJ1-5	15	CASSLAGDYNQPQHF
TRBV1	-	TRBJ1-2	15	CASSQDIVSVVGYTF
TRBV2	-	TRBJ1-1	12	CASSGWGAEAFF
TRBV9	TRBD2	TRBJ2-3	17	CASSPRLAGGFADTQYF
TRBV6-8	TRBD1	TRBJ1-4	15	CASSQRQGGIEKLFF
TRBV6-8	-	TRBJ2-7	15	CASRRTRNEPYEQYF
TRBV11-3	-	TRBJ2-5	15	CASSLGTGWKETQYF
TRBV6-8	-	TRBJ2-7	15	CASSYSTSLSYEQYF